This TCR beta chain derives from a study of regulatory T cells in long-lasting Graves disease. HTBI primers from iRepertoire and Arm-PCR of CDR3 regions yielded the TCR beta libraries. TCRdb ran MiXCR on the multiplex PCR reads and lists one entry per CDR3 protein. The sample gives about 470,000 distinct CDR3 sequences, about 15% of which show up once; about a sixth is in the top ten. Trimming removed 7 bases from V and 3 bases from J, with 11 bases in between. CDR1 KGHDR and CDR2 SFDVKD come from the germline V gene. The CDR3 has 14 residues. As to time point: newly diagnosed GD, antithyroid drugs for less than 3 months. The TCR library used RNA extracted from PBMCs. This sample was also put to use in a study of T cells in Graves' hyperthyroidism and ophthalmopathy.

The TCR sequence derives from a woman aged 30 to 39 with Graves disease. The rearrangement links TRBV24-1 to TRBJ2-2; no clear D gene. The sequences come from peripheral blood mononuclear cells (PBMCs), collected at new diagnosis, from a patient treated with antithyroid drugs. DNA for the CDR3: TGTGCCACCAGAGTAGGAACGGACACCGGGGAGCTGTTTTTT. This gives the protein CATRVGTDTGELFF.